The clone carrying this T cell receptor (beta chain) was detected only a few times. This record comes from a study of patients and donors after allogeneic stem cell transplantation. TCRdb passed the RT-PCR reads through MiXCR, listing each CDR3 protein once. The sample has about 110,000 distinct CDR3 sequences, over 30% seen once. The material sequenced was blood, either unsorted or a sorted T cell fraction (not recorded which). The TCR was taken from a human donor who was either an allogeneic HSCT recipient or a stem cell or donor lymphocyte infusion donor (not recorded which). It is not recorded whose cells these are; they may come from a transplant donor.

CDR3 sequence reads: CASSVRDNSPLHF. The CDR3 DNA reads as TGTGCCAGCAGCGTCAGGGATAATTCACCCCTCCACTTT. The chain uses TRBV5-5 and TRBJ1-6; D is possibly TRBD1 (5 bases). The CDR3 length is 13 residues. V was pared by 4 bases and J by 5 bases, with 7 bases between. Germline V gene lookup returns CDR1 SGHKS and CDR2 YYEKEE (reference sequence).